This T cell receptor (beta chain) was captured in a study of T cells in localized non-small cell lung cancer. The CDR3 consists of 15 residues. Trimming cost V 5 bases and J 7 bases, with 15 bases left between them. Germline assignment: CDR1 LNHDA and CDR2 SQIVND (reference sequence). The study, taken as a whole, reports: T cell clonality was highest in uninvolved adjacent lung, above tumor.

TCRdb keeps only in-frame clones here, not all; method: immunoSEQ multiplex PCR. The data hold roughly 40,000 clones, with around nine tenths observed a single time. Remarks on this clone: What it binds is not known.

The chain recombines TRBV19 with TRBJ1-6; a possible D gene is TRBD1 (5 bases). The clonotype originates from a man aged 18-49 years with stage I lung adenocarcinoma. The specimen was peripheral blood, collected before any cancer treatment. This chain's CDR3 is CASSWGGRTNSPLHF. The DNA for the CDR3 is TGTGCCAGTAGTTGGGGTGGACGGACAAATTCACCCCTCCACTTT.